Listed below are T cell receptor beta chains from one sample, sequenced in a study of cytomegalovirus exposure and HLA in healthy donors. Some clones are missing from TCRdb's copy, which holds only in-frame ones; the method was immunoSEQ multiplex PCR. The profile covers roughly 120,000 clones, with roughly 79% appearing a single time and 1.6% taken by the ten largest. Sequenced sample: PBMCs. Source of these receptors: a woman in her late teens or twenties in good health and CMV-seronegative. The CDR3 runs from the conserved cysteine through the conserved F or W. The D gene is left open where the match is weak. Only part of the rows carry a size: once, few, many, or a class if the clone is expanded.

d_call j_call clone_size v_call cdr3_nt cdr3_aa
TRBD1 TRBJ1-6 NA TRBV30 TGTGCCTGGGGGGACAGATCGAATTCACCCCTCCACTTT CAWGDRSNSPLHF
NA TRBJ2-7 NA TRBV29-1 TGCAGCGTTGCCCCTAGTGGTCGGTACGAGCAGTACTTC CSVAPSGRYEQYF
TRBD1 TRBJ1-1 NA TRBV5-1 TGCGCCAGCAGCTTCGGACAGGGGAACACTGAAGCTTTCTTT CASSFGQGNTEAFF
NA TRBJ1-2 NA TRBV2 TGTGCCAGCAGTGCGACAGGTCTGGGCTATGGCTACACCTTC CASSATGLGYGYTF
TRBD1 TRBJ1-5 NA TRBV19 TGTGCCAGTAGTATTCGACCGGGACAGGTTCATCAGCCCCAGCATTTT CASSIRPGQVHQPQHF
NA TRBJ2-5 once TRBV7-6 TGTGCCAGCAGCTTAGGGCAGGGATTCCAAGAGACCCAGTACTTC CASSLGQGFQETQYF
NA TRBJ1-5 NA TRBV30 TGTGCCTGGTCCGGTGATAGCAATCAGCCCCAGCATTTT CAWSGDSNQPQHF
NA TRBJ1-1 NA TRBV28 TGTGCCAGCAGTTTGTGGAGCGGGAACACTGAAGCTTTCTTT CASSLWSGNTEAFF
TRBD2 TRBJ2-2 NA TRBV6-1 TGTGCCAGCATGACTAGCGGGGGCAAATGGCTGTTTTTT CASMTSGGKWLFF
NA TRBJ1-6 once TRBV30 TGTGGCACTGTTTCTTCCAGGGGATCACCCCTCCACTTT CGTVSSRGSPLHF
NA TRBJ2-7 NA TRBV5-4 TGTGCCAGCAGCTCACAGGGTCACTACGAGCAGTACTTC CASSSQGHYEQYF
TRBD1 TRBJ1-2 NA TRBV2 TGTGCCAGCAGTCCCCCGGGACAGAACCACTATGGCTACACCTTC CASSPPGQNHYGYTF
NA TRBJ1-1 NA TRBV4-1 TGCGCCAGCAGCCAAGAACGAGCGGCCGGAGCTTTCTTT CASSQERAAGAFF
NA TRBJ1-3 once TRBV29-1 TGCAGCGCCGGGGACTCTGGAAACACCATATATTTT CSAGDSGNTIYF
TRBD1 TRBJ1-5 few TRBV28 TGTGCCAGCAGCCTTTCCGTGGGGACAGTTAGCAATCAGCCCCAGCATTTT CASSLSVGTVSNQPQHF
NA TRBJ1-3 few TRBV7-6 TGTGCCAGCAGCTTAGGAGCCACCCCCGGCTCTGGAAACACCATATATTTT CASSLGATPGSGNTIYF
NA TRBJ1-5 NA TRBV18 TGTGCCAGCTCACCGGGGGGTCTTGGCAATCAGCCCCAGCATTTT CASSPGGLGNQPQHF
TRBD1 TRBJ1-1 NA TRBV5-4 TGTGCCAGCAGCTTAGACACAGGGGGCACTGAAGCTTTCTTT CASSLDTGGTEAFF
TRBD1 TRBJ2-1 NA TRBV5-5 TGTGCCAGCAAGAGGGGGCCATCCTACAATGAGCAGTTCTTC CASKRGPSYNEQFF